This T cell receptor (beta chain) comes out of a study of CD8+CD57+ T cells in acquired aplastic anemia. Profiles of TCR beta VDJ and CDR3 were generated from a genomic DNA template. TCRdb reprocessed the reads via MiXCR and lists one record per CDR3 protein. The table has a few hundred thousand distinct CDR3 sequences, 65% to 75% seen once. Germline loops: CDR1 DFQATT, CDR2 SNEGSKA (reference sequence). The CDR3 runs to 15 residues. Trimming removed 6 bases at V and 0 bases at J, with 16 bases between. This rearrangement joins TRBV20-1 to TRBJ2-3, with D perhaps being TRBD1 or TRBD2 (6 bases each). This sequence was found in a human donor in good health, serving as a control. The sequencing sample was made of sorted CD4+, CD8+, or CD8+CD57+ T cells (not recorded which) from PBMCs. The CDR3 is CSAGKGGSSTDTQYF. Written as DNA, the CDR3 is TGCAGTGCAGGGAAGGGGGGATCTAGCACAGATACGCAGTATTTT.